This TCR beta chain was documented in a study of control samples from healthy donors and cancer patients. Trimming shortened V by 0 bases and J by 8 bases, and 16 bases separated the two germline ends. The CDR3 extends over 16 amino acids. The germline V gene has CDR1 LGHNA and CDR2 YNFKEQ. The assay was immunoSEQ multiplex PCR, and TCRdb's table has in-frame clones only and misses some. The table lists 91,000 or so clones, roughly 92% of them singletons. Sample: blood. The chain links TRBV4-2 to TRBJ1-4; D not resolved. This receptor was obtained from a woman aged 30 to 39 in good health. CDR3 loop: CASSQDGVRGGEKLFF. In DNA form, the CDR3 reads TGTGCCAGCAGCCAAGATGGGGTGCGGGGAGGGGAAAAACTGTTTTTT.